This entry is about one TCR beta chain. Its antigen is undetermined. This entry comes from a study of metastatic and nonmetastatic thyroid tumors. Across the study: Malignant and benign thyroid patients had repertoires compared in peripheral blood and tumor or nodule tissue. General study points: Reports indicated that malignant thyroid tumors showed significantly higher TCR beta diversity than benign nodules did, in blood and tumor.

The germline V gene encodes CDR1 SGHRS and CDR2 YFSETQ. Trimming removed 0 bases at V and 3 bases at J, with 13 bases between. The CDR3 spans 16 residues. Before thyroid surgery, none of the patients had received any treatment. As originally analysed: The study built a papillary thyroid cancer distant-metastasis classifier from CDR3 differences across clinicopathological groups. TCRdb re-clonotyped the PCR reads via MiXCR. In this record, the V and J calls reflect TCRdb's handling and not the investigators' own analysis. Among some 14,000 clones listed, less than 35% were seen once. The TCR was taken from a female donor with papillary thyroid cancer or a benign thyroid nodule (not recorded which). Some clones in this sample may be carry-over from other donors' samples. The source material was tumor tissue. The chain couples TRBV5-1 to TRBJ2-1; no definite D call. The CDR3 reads CASSLVSANVYNEQFF. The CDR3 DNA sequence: TGCGCCAGCAGCTTGGTCAGCGCAAACGTCTACAATGAGCAGTTCTTC.